The entry below describes one T cell receptor beta chain. This record belongs to a study of blood T cell repertoires in COVID-19. Looking at the study overall: Researchers got acute and convalescent COVID-19 samples from the United States, Italy and Spain. The analysed material was cDNA or gDNA that came from T cells, B-cell-depleted T cells, or PBMCs.

Between the trimmed V and J ends, which lost 1 base and 5 bases, there was a span of 17 bases. The germline CDR1 and CDR2 sequences are MNHEY and SVGEGT. There are 16 residues in the CDR3. The cohort comprised adults aged roughly 18 to 95 years residing in about two dozen US areas. Researchers sorted participants into cohorts using their self-reported clinical history. Clones were sequenced by immunoSEQ multiplex PCR, and TCRdb holds only the in-frame ones, with some missing. In the table there are about 230,000 clones, roughly 86% of which are singletons. The gene calls are TRBV6-2 or TRBV6-3 and TRBJ1-1, with no clear D. This receptor was taken from a woman in her 30s with acute COVID-19. Sequencing used PBMCs or T cells enriched from blood (not recorded which). CDR3 bases: TGTGCCAGCAGTTACTACCGCTTATCGAGTAAAACTGAAGCTTTCTTT. Amino acids: CASSYYRLSSKTEAFF.